The present T cell receptor beta chain was sequenced within a study of blood T cell repertoires in COVID-19. As for the study in general: Some COVID-19 samples were acute and others convalescent; all came from the United States, Italy and Spain.

Original methodology: Researchers report that nucleated cell counts were estimated from reference gene primer amplification. Profiled with immunoSEQ multiplex PCR; TCRdb holds only in-frame clones, not every one. V, J and clone size derive from that table, while D and trimming were established from the DNA sequence. This sample has roughly 120,000 clones, with roughly 90% found just once. From germline, CDR1 is SGHNT and CDR2 YYREEE (reference sequence). The CDR3 runs to 14 residues. J gave up 4 bases and V 5 bases, and 6 bases lay outside the gene matches. The rearrangement uses TRBV5-4 and TRBJ2-1; 7 bases line up with TRBD2. Sequences were obtained from peripheral blood. The TCR originated in a woman in her seventies who had recovered from COVID-19. CDR3 coding DNA: TGTGCCAGCAGTCCCAGCGGGATGTACAATGAGCAGTTCTTC. Translating it yields CASSPSGMYNEQFF.